One sample yielded the 18 T cell receptor beta chains listed below, sequenced in a study of graft-versus-host responses after intestinal transplantation. The protocol was immunoSEQ multiplex PCR, while the TCRdb copy is restricted to in-frame clones and leaves out a portion. The sample lists roughly 20,000 clones, about 89% occurring once. Sample: PBMCs, taken less than 240 days after intestinal transplant. These receptors came from a human patient who received an intestinal transplant, so some T cells may come from the graft donor.

V usage is TRBV14 and J usage is TRBJ1-1; tentative D call: TRBD1 (5 bases). V lost 1 base, J lost 1 base, and 10 bases lay in between. The CDR3 is made up of 15 amino acids. Per the germline V gene, CDR1 is SGHDN and CDR2 is FVKESK. The CDR3 nucleotides read TGTGCCAGCAGCCAAGTGGGCAGGGCGAACACTGAAGCTTTCTTT. Its protein product is CASSQVGRANTEAFF.

This rearrangement joins TRBV7-9 to TRBJ2-3; D possibly corresponds to TRBD1 (6 bases). Germline-derived CDR1 and CDR2 are SEHNR and FQNEAQ (reference sequence). This CDR3 region has 16 residues. V lost 2 bases to trimming and J lost 0 bases, with 12 bases between them. CDR3: CASSLRVTGSTDTQYF. The DNA for the CDR3 is TGTGCCAGCAGCTTACGGGTAACAGGGAGCACAGATACGCAGTATTTT.

The J gene is TRBJ1-4, the V gene TRBV7-9; 9 nucleotides agree with TRBD1. Germline-derived CDR1 and CDR2 are SEHNR and FQNEAQ (reference sequence). The CDR3 covers 14 residues. Germline trimming cut 5 bases from V and 7 bases from J; bases unmatched to any gene: 5. In nucleotides, the CDR3 is TGTGCCAGCAGCCCCGGGACAGGGATTGAAAAACTGTTTTTT. It yields the protein CASSPGTGIEKLFF.

The V call is TRBV30, the J call TRBJ1-1; D remains unclear. CDR1 is GTSNPN and CDR2 is SVGIG in the germline V gene (reference sequence). There are 13 residues in the CDR3. Trimming removed 4 bases at V and 4 bases at J, with 13 bases between. The CDR3 is CAWNVGLGTEAFF. CDR3 coding DNA: TGTGCCTGGAATGTAGGGCTGGGCACTGAAGCTTTCTTT.

The gene calls are TRBV4-1 and TRBJ2-2; D not resolved. This CDR3 region has 15 residues. Trimming shortened V by 0 bases and J by 4 bases, and 9 bases separated the two germline ends. Germline V gene data show CDR1 as MGHRA and CDR2 as YSYEKL. This CDR3 is CASSQDQSFTGELFF. The DNA of the CDR3 is TGCGCCAGCAGCCAAGATCAGAGTTTCACCGGGGAGCTGTTTTTT.

The rearrangement joins TRBV2 to TRBJ2-4, with a tentative D call TRBD2 (5 bases). This CDR3 has 12 amino acids. V was trimmed by 6 bases and J by 6 bases, leaving 9 bases between them. CDR1 is SNHLY and CDR2 is FYNNEI in the germline V gene. CDR3: CASSPGLNIQYF. The CDR3 nucleotides read TGTGCCAGCAGCCCAGGACTAAACATTCAGTACTTC.

This clone was picked up a small number of times. This chain connects TRBV5-5 to TRBJ2-6; no clear D gene. The CDR3 totals 15 residues. With 4 bases removed from V and 5 bases from J, the gap between germline ends came to 13 bases. Germline-derived CDR1 and CDR2 are SGHKS and YYEKEE (reference sequence). The CDR3 loop is CASSRRWARANVLTF. CDR3 bases: TGTGCCAGCAGCCGTCGATGGGCGAGGGCCAACGTCCTGACTTTC.

The chain links TRBV25-1 to TRBJ1-4, with D possibly TRBD1 on 5 matching bases. The CDR3 sequence is 14 residues long. Germline CDR1 and CDR2: MGHDK and SYGVNS. V was clipped by 2 bases and J by 7 bases, with 11 bases between them. The CDR3 is CASSEKGFFEKLFF. In DNA form, the CDR3 reads TGTGCCAGCAGTGAAAAGGGGTTTTTTGAAAAACTGTTTTTT. Drawing the rest from reference TRBV25-1 and TRBJ1-4, the complete variable domain is EADIYQTPRYLVIGTGKKITLECSQTMGHDKMYWYQQDPGMELHLIHYSYGVNSTEKGDLSSESTVSRIRTEHFPLTLESARPSHTSQYLCASSEKGFFEKLFFGSGTQLSVL.

The chain recombines TRBV2 with TRBJ1-5; D unclear. CDR3 length: 14 amino acids. CDR1 is SNHLY, CDR2 FYNNEI, per germline. With 6 bases removed from V and 0 bases from J, the gap between germline ends came to 9 bases. The CDR3 coding sequence is TGTGCCAGCAGGGAGGATTATAGCAATCAGCCCCAGCATTTT. Its protein is CASREDYSNQPQHF.

This chain connects TRBV7-8 to TRBJ1-2; D possibly corresponds to TRBD1 (6 bases). CDR1 and CDR2 from the germline V gene are SGHVS and FQNEAQ. The CDR3 contains 16 residues. With 3 bases removed from V and 5 bases from J, the gap between germline ends came to 19 bases. The CDR3 region has the DNA TGTGCCAGCAGCTTGGGCAACAGGGAGATTTGGTATGGCTACACCTTC. Translation: CASSLGNREIWYGYTF.

In DNA, the CDR3 is TGTGCCTGCCCCGGGACAGGGGGCCTTGGGGGGCAGTATTTT. It translates to CACPGTGGLGGQYF. V and J are TRBV5-8 and TRBJ2-3; 12 bases match TRBD1. Trimming took 10 bases from V and 11 from J; bases not matched to a gene: 14. Germline V CDR1 and CDR2: SGHTS, YDEGEE. This CDR3 spans 14 amino acids.

This clone was counted between two and nine times. The chain employs TRBV11-3 and TRBJ1-2; D ambiguous. Trimming took 1 base from V and 7 from J, leaving 16 bases between them. The germline CDR1 and CDR2 sequences are SGHNT and YENEEA. CDR3 length: 15 amino acids. The CDR3, as DNA: TGTGCCAGCAGCTTAGGGGCCAGGACGATAGTTGGCTACACCTTC. Encoded protein: CASSLGARTIVGYTF. The complete variable domain, with remaining parts taken from reference TRBV11-3 and TRBJ1-2, reads EAGVVQSPRYKIIEKKQPVAFWCNPISGHNTLYWYLQNLGQGPELLIRYENEEAVDDSQLPKDRFSAERLKGVDSTLKIQPAELGDSAVYLCASSLGARTIVGYTFGSGTRLTVV.

V and J are TRBV7-2 and TRBJ2-5; 8 nucleotides line up with TRBD2. V was clipped by 1 base and J by 4 bases; unmatched bases: 11. CDR1 and CDR2 from the germline V gene are SGHTA and FQGNSA. CDR3 length: 17 amino acids. This CDR3 is CASSLVVSGAEGETQYF. In nucleotides, the CDR3 is TGTGCCAGCAGCTTAGTGGTTAGCGGGGCGGAGGGAGAGACCCAGTACTTC. Based on the CDR3 plus reference TRBV7-2 and TRBJ2-5, the full variable domain is GAGVSQSPSNKVTEKGKDVELRCDPISGHTALYWYRQSLGQGLEFLIYFQGNSAPDKSGLPSDRFSAERTGGSVSTLTIQRTQQEDSAVYLCASSLVVSGAEGETQYFGPGTRLLVL.

J is TRBJ1-1 and V is TRBV19; the D is unclear. The CDR3 is 14 amino acids. V was pared by 3 bases and J by 0 bases, with 8 bases between. In germline, CDR1 is LNHDA, CDR2 SQIVND (reference sequence). CDR3 region: CASSIGVLNTEAFF. CDR3 bases: TGTGCCAGTAGTATCGGAGTTTTGAACACTGAAGCTTTCTTT.

This rearrangement joins TRBV27 to TRBJ2-6; no clear D gene. Germline loops: CDR1 MNHEY, CDR2 SMNVEV (reference sequence). The V gene lost 5 bases and the J gene lost 1 base, with 12 bases spanning the gap. The CDR3 length is 16 residues. The CDR3 protein is CASSPRVTSGANVLTF. The DNA for the CDR3 is TGTGCCAGCAGTCCCCGGGTCACTTCTGGGGCCAACGTCCTGACTTTC.

The CDR3 DNA follows: TGTGCCAGCAGTGAAGGGGGACGGGCTTCTAACTATGGCTACACCTTC. This translates into CASSEGGRASNYGYTF. The chain has TRBV6-1 and TRBJ1-2, with D possibly TRBD1 on 5 matching bases. CDR3 size: 16 residues. CDR1 and CDR2 (germline): MNHNS, SASEGT. V gave up 1 base and J gave up 0 bases, with 12 bases separating them.

This clone was recorded a few times. This chain joins TRBV30 and TRBJ1-1; D ambiguous. V was cut by 5 bases and J by 5 bases, with 9 bases left in between. The CDR3 sequence is 11 residues long. Germline CDR1 and CDR2: GTSNPN and SVGIG (reference sequence). The CDR3 region is CAWGKVTEAFF. The CDR3 DNA reads TGTGCCTGGGGAAAGGTAACTGAAGCTTTCTTT. Variable domain in full (rest from reference TRBV30 and TRBJ1-1): SQTIHQWPATLVQPVGSPLSLECTVEGTSNPNLYWYRQAAGRGLQLLFYSVGIGQISSEVPQNLSASRPQDRQFILSSKKLLLSDSGFYLCAWGKVTEAFFGQGTRLTVV.

The chain employs TRBV7-9 and TRBJ1-1; D might be TRBD1 (5 bases). The CDR3 covers 11 residues. V was trimmed by 8 bases and J by 11 bases, leaving 15 bases between them. Germline CDR1 and CDR2: SEHNR and FQNEAQ (reference sequence). This chain's CDR3 is CASVGSGLAFF. The CDR3 coding sequence is TGTGCCAGCGTAGGGTCAGGGTTGGCTTTCTTT.